This TCR beta chain comes out of a study of control samples from healthy donors and cancer patients. The protocol was immunoSEQ multiplex PCR, while the TCRdb copy is restricted to in-frame clones and leaves out a portion. The sample contains just over 150,000 clones, approximately 94% of which appear only once. V was cut by 1 base and J by 12 bases, with 7 bases left in between. CDR1 GTSNPN and CDR2 SVGIG come from the germline V gene (reference sequence). The CDR3 is 11 amino acids. The sequence came from a woman aged 40 to 49 in good health. The sequenced material came from blood. V gene TRBV30 combines with J gene TRBJ1-6; the D gene is possibly TRBD1 (5 bases). In nucleotides, the CDR3 is TGTGCCTGGAGTGCCGGGGGACCCCTCCACTTT. Its protein is CAWSAGGPLHF.